The clone carrying this T cell receptor beta chain turned up a few times. These data are taken from a study of blood T cell repertoires in COVID-19. On the study more broadly: The United States, Italy and Spain supplied acute and convalescent COVID-19 samples. PBMCs, B-cell-depleted T cells, or T cells were the source of the cDNA or gDNA that made up the material.

The CDR3 is 14 residues long. V was shortened by 0 bases and J by 5 bases, with 11 bases between the two germline ends. Germline V CDR1 and CDR2: LGHNA, YNFKEQ. Per the original methods: Researchers report that nucleated cell counts were estimated from reference gene primer amplification. Using immunoSEQ multiplex PCR, the repertoire was profiled, and TCRdb retains in-frame clones only, with some absent. That table gives V, J and clone size, and the DNA gave D and trimming. Among under 500,000 clones listed, around 89% were seen once. The sample consisted of peripheral blood. The chain combines TRBV4-2 with TRBJ2-7; D remains ambiguous. This clonotype originated in a woman in her 30s with acute or convalescent COVID-19. CDR3 sequence reads: CASSQDLQTHEQYF. The CDR3 coding sequence is TGTGCCAGCAGCCAAGACTTACAGACCCACGAGCAGTACTTC.